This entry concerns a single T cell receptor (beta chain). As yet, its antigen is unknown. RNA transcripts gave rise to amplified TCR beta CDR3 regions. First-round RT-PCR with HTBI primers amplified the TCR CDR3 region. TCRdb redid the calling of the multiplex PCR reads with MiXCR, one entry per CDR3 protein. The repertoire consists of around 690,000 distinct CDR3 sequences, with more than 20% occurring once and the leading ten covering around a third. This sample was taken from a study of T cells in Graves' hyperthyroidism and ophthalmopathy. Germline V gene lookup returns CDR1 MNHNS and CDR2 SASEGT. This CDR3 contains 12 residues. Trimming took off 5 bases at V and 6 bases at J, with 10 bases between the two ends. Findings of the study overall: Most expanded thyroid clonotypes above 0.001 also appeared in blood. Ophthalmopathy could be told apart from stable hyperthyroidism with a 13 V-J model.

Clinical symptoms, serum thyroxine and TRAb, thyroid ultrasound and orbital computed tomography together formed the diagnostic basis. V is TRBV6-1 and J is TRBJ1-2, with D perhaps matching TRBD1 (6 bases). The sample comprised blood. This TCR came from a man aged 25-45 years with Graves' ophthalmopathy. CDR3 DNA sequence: TGTGCCAGCAGTCCCGACAGGAATGGCTACACCTTC. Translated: CASSPDRNGYTF.